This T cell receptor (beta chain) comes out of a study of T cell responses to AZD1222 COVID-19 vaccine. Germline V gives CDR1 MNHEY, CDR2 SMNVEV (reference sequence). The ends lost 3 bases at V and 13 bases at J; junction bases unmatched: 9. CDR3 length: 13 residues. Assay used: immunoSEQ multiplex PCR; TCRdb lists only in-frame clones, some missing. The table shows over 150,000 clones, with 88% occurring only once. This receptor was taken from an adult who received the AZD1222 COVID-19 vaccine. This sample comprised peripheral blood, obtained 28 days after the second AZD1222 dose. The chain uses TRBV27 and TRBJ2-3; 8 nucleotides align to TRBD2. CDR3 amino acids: CASSLSGGAGEYF. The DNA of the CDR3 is TGTGCCAGCAGTTTGTCCGGGGGGGCGGGGGAGTATTTT.